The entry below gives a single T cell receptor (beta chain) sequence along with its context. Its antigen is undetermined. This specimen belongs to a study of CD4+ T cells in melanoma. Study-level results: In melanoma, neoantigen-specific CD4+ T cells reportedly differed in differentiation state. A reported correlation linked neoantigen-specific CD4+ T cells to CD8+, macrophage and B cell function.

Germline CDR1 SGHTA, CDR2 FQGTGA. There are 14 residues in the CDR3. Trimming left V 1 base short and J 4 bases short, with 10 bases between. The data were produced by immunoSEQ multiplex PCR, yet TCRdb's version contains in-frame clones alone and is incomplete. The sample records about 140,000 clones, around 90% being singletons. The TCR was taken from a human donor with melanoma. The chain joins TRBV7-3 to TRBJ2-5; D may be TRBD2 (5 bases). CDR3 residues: CASSLNSAGETQYF. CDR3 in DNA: TGTGCCAGCAGCTTAAATTCGGCGGGAGAGACCCAGTACTTC.